Sequencing of this TCR beta chain was carried out in a study of T cells in Graves' hyperthyroidism and ophthalmopathy. Study context: Peripheral blood was obtained at initial diagnosis, preceding any treatment.

Each diagnosis was grounded in clinical symptoms, serum thyroxine and TRAb, thyroid ultrasound, and orbital computed tomography. The source material, RNA transcripts, was used to amplify TCR beta CDR3 regions. The HTBI primer set was used in a first-round RT-PCR of the TCR CDR3. TCRdb independently ran MiXCR on the multiplex PCR reads; one entry per CDR3 protein. This table holds approximately 350,000 distinct CDR3 sequences, roughly 15% found once. Study outcomes and limitations: Prediction of ophthalmopathy progression came a median approximately 6.5 months pre-onset.

The CDR3 consists of 16 residues. Trimming removed 7 bases from V and 4 bases from J, with 20 bases in between. Germline V gene sequence: CDR1 LNHDA, CDR2 SQIVND (reference sequence). Remarks on this clonotype: Its antigen is still unknown.

Sequenced material: blood. This TCR was recovered from a woman aged 55 to 70 with Graves' ophthalmopathy. The chain is built from TRBV19 and TRBJ1-5; D is uncertain. The CDR3: CASTQPKYSGNQPQHF. DNA for the CDR3: TGTGCCAGTACCCAACCCAAGTATAGCGGTAATCAGCCCCAGCATTTT.